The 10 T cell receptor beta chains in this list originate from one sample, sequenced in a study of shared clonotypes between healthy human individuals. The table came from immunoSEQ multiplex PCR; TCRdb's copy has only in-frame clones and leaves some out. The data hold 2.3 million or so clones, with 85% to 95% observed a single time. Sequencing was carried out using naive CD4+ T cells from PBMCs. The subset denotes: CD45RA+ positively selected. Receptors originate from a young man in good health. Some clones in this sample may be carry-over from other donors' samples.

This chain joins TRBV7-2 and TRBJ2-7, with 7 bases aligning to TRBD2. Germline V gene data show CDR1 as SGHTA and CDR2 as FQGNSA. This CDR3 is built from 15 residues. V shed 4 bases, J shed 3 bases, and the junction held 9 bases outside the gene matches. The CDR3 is CASSSNYGLVYEQYF. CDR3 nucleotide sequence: TGTGCCAGCAGCTCGAATTACGGACTAGTCTACGAGCAGTACTTC.

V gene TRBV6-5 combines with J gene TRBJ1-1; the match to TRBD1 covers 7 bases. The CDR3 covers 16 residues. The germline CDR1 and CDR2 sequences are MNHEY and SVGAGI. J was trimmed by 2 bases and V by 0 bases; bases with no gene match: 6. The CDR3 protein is CASSYSRQGPNTEAFF. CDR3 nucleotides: TGTGCCAGCAGTTACTCGAGACAGGGCCCTAACACTGAAGCTTTCTTT.

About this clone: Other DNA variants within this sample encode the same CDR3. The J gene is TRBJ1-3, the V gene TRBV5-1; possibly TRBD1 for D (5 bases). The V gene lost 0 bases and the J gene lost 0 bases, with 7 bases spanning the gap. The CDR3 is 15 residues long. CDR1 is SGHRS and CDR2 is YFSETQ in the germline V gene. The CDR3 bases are TGCGCCAGCAGCTTGGCCGGGGGCTCTGGAAACACCATATATTTT. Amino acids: CASSLAGGSGNTIYF.

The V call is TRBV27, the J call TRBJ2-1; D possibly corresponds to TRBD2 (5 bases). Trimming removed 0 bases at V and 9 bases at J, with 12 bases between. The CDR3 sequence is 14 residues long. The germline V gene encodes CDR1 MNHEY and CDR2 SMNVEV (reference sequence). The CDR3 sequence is CASSLSRLAGEQFF. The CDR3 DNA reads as TGTGCCAGCAGTTTATCGAGGCTAGCAGGTGAGCAGTTCTTC.

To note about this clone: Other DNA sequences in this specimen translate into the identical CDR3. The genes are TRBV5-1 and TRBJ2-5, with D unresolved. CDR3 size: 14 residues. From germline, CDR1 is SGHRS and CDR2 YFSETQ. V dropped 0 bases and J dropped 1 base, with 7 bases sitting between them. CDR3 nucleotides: TGCGCCAGCAGCTTGGTGGGCAGCCAAGAGACCCAGTACTTC. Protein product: CASSLVGSQETQYF. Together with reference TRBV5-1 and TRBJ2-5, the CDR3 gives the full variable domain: KAGVTQTPRYLIKTRGQQVTLSCSPISGHRSVSWYQQTPGQGLQFLFEYFSETQRNKGNFPGRFSGRQFSNSRSEMNVSTLELGDSALYLCASSLVGSQETQYFGPGTRLLVL.

CDR3 in amino acids: CASSPAGPNYGYTF. The CDR3 DNA sequence: TGTGCCAGCTCCCCTGCTGGGCCTAACTATGGCTACACCTTC. This sequence joins TRBV18 and TRBJ1-2; no clear D gene. V was clipped by 6 bases and J by 0 bases, with 11 bases between them. From germline, CDR1 is KGHSH and CDR2 LQKENI. The CDR3 is 14 residues long.

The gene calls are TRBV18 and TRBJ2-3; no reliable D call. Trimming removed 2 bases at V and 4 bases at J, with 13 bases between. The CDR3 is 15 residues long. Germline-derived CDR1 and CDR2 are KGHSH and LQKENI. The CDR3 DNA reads TGTGCCAGCTCACCAACTACCGTCGGTTCAGATACGCAGTATTTT. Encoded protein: CASSPTTVGSDTQYF.

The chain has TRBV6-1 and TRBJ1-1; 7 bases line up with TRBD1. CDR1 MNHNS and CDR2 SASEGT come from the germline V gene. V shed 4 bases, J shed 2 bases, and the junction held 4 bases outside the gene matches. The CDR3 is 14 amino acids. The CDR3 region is CASSANRGNTEAFF. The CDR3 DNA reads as TGTGCCAGCAGTGCGAACAGGGGCAACACTGAAGCTTTCTTT.

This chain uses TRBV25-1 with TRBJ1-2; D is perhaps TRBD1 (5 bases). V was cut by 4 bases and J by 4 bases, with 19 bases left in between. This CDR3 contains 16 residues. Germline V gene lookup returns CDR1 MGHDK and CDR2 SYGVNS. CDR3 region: CASSATGTGTLYGYTF. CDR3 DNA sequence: TGTGCCAGCAGTGCCACGGGAACCGGGACCCTCTATGGCTACACCTTC.

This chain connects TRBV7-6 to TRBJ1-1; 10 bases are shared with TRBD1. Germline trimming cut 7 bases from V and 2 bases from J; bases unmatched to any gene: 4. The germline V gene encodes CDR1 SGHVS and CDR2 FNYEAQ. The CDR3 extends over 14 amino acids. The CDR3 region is CASTRDRGNTEAFF. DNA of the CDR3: TGTGCCAGCACCCGGGACAGGGGAAACACTGAAGCTTTCTTT.